This TCR beta chain was profiled in a study of monozygotic twins with inflammatory bowel disease. Reprocessing the 5' RACE reads, TCRdb reports a single entry for every CDR3 protein and omits DNA. The sample has more than 110,000 distinct CDR3 sequences, and its top ten clones hold more than 1%. Every donor provided one blood sample measuring about 2.3 ml. The CDR3 contains 14 residues. Per germline, CDR1 SEHNR and CDR2 FQNEAQ (reference sequence). Sequencing was carried out using blood. This sequence joins TRBV7-9 and TRBJ1-5; absent DNA, TCRdb's TRBD1 call cannot be checked. This receptor was taken from a human donor with ulcerative colitis or Crohn's disease, or a healthy co-twin of an affected twin (not recorded which). The CDR3 sequence: CASSPGRVNQPQHF.